The next 29 T cell receptor beta chains were all read from a single sample in a study of cytomegalovirus exposure and HLA in healthy donors. 13 Jbeta primers and 60 Vbeta primers were used for the PCR. Measured with immunoSEQ multiplex PCR; TCRdb has only the in-frame clones, and not every one. In the table there are under 150,000 clones, 80% of which are singletons. Specimen: PBMCs. The receptors derive from a male donor in good health and CMV-seronegative.

The rearrangement uses TRBV6-1 and TRBJ2-6, with unresolved D. In germline, CDR1 is MNHNS, CDR2 SASEGT. Trimming took off 3 bases at V and 0 bases at J, with 6 bases between the two ends. The CDR3 spans 15 residues. CDR3 loop: CASSDGSSGANVLTF. The CDR3 nucleotides read TGTGCCAGCAGTGATGGCAGCTCTGGGGCCAACGTCCTGACTTTC.

The rearrangement joins TRBV19 to TRBJ1-1; unclear D gene. The length of the CDR3 is 14 residues. Trimming left V 4 bases short and J 6 bases short, with 15 bases between. Germline lookup yields CDR1 LNHDA and CDR2 SQIVND (reference sequence). Here the CDR3 reads CASSRISWEAEAFF. CDR3 nucleotides: TGTGCCAGTAGTAGGATCTCGTGGGAGGCTGAAGCTTTCTTT.

The chain is built from TRBV9 and TRBJ1-4; 7 bases are shared with TRBD1. Germline V lookup: CDR1 SGDLS, CDR2 YYNGEE. The CDR3 spans 15 residues. Losses at the gene ends were 3 bases for V and 0 bases for J; bases not matched to a gene: 2. The CDR3: CASSDGQATNEKLFF. The CDR3 DNA sequence: TGTGCCAGCAGCGACGGACAGGCAACTAATGAAAAACTGTTTTTT.

V is TRBV29-1 and J is TRBJ1-2; 8 bases fit TRBD1. J gave up 1 base and V 6 bases, and 4 bases lay outside the gene matches. CDR3 length: 13 residues. Germline V gene sequence: CDR1 SQVTM, CDR2 ANQGSEA. The CDR3 DNA sequence: TGCAGCGTGGACAGGGCCGTTAACTATGGCTACACCTTC. Residues: CSVDRAVNYGYTF.

The rearrangement links TRBV7-2 to TRBJ1-2; a possible D gene is TRBD1 (5 bases). The CDR3 is made up of 16 amino acids. V lost 4 bases to trimming and J lost 2 bases, with 17 bases between them. Germline CDR1 is SGHTA and CDR2 is FQGNSA. CDR3 sequence reads: CASSSWPKGRNYGYTF. The CDR3 nucleotides read TGTGCCAGCAGCTCTTGGCCAAAGGGGAGGAACTATGGCTACACCTTC. Together with reference TRBV7-2 and TRBJ1-2, the CDR3 gives the full variable domain: GAGVSQSPSNKVTEKGKDVELRCDPISGHTALYWYRQSLGQGLEFLIYFQGNSAPDKSGLPSDRFSAERTGGSVSTLTIQRTQQEDSAVYLCASSSWPKGRNYGYTFGSGTRLTVV.

This clone was picked up a small number of times. V usage is TRBV20-1 and J usage is TRBJ1-2, with D possibly matching TRBD1 (5 bases). Trimming shortened V by 5 bases and J by 9 bases, and 13 bases separated the two germline ends. The CDR3 has 11 amino acids. Looked up from germline, CDR1 is DFQATT and CDR2 is SNEGSKA (reference sequence). The CDR3 reads CSASPAGRYTF. CDR3 coding DNA: TGCAGTGCTTCCCCCGCAGGGCGCTACACCTTC.

The J gene is TRBJ2-1, the V gene TRBV7-2; perhaps TRBD2 as D (5 bases). Per the germline V gene, CDR1 is SGHTA and CDR2 is FQGNSA. CDR3 length equals 15 residues. Trimming removed 5 bases at V and 8 bases at J, with 19 bases between. The CDR3 sequence: CASSTSAGLWDEQFF. In nucleotides, the CDR3 is TGTGCCAGCAGCACCTCGGCAGGACTTTGGGATGAGCAGTTCTTC.

This chain joins TRBV9 and TRBJ1-6, with D hard to call. The germline gives CDR1 SGDLS, CDR2 YYNGEE. CDR3 length equals 15 residues. With 5 bases removed from V and 5 bases from J, the gap between germline ends came to 14 bases. CDR3 sequence (DNA): TGTGCCAGCAGTCGTAGACCCGGGGATAATTCACCCCTCCACTTT. It translates to CASSRRPGDNSPLHF.

The chain employs TRBV4-1 and TRBJ2-2, with 8 bases fitting TRBD1. This CDR3 contains 13 residues. Germline CDR1 MGHRA, CDR2 YSYEKL. The V and J ends lost 5 bases and 7 bases, in that order; junction bases with no gene match: 3. The CDR3 loop is CASSTGGIGELFF. CDR3 DNA: TGCGCCAGCAGCACAGGGGGGATCGGGGAGCTGTTTTTT.

The rearrangement links TRBV7-2 to TRBJ2-7; TRBD1 matches 10 bases. CDR3 length: 16 amino acids. The germline V gene encodes CDR1 SGHTA and CDR2 FQGNSA. The ends lost 6 bases at V and 7 bases at J; junction bases unmatched: 15. The CDR3: CASRLNPGTGEREQYF. In nucleotides, the CDR3 is TGTGCCAGCAGGCTCAACCCCGGGACAGGGGAACGGGAGCAGTACTTC.

This clone was recorded once. The chain joins TRBV10-2 to TRBJ2-3; D gene uncertain. Germline V gene lookup returns CDR1 WSHSY and CDR2 SAAADI. Deletions cut 6 bases from V and 2 bases from J, with 9 bases between. This CDR3 comprises 13 residues. The CDR3 nucleotides read TGCGCCAGCAGCCCCCAATTCACAGATACGCAGTATTTT. Its translation is CASSPQFTDTQYF.

The chain couples TRBV7-2 to TRBJ2-7, with D possibly TRBD2 on 7 matching bases. This CDR3 has 16 residues. CDR1 and CDR2 (germline): SGHTA, FQGNSA. V lost 0 bases, J lost 6 bases, and 18 bases lay in between. The CDR3 DNA is TGTGCCAGCAGCTTAGCAACTCGGGGGGCAAGAGGCGAGCAGTACTTC. This encodes CASSLATRGARGEQYF. The variable domain in full, completed from reference TRBV7-2 and TRBJ2-7, reads GAGVSQSPSNKVTEKGKDVELRCDPISGHTALYWYRQSLGQGLEFLIYFQGNSAPDKSGLPSDRFSAERTGGSVSTLTIQRTQQEDSAVYLCASSLATRGARGEQYFGPGTRLTVT.

The chain links TRBV5-1 to TRBJ2-2; D might be TRBD2 (6 bases). CDR3 size: 16 residues. Germline assignment: CDR1 SGHRS and CDR2 YFSETQ. V shed 4 bases and J shed 0 bases, with 13 bases lying between them. CDR3 in amino acids: CASSLLTGANTGELFF. CDR3 coding DNA: TGCGCCAGCAGCCTCCTAACGGGGGCGAACACCGGGGAGCTGTTTTTT. Together with reference TRBV5-1 and TRBJ2-2, the CDR3 gives the full variable domain: KAGVTQTPRYLIKTRGQQVTLSCSPISGHRSVSWYQQTPGQGLQFLFEYFSETQRNKGNFPGRFSGRQFSNSRSEMNVSTLELGDSALYLCASSLLTGANTGELFFGEGSRLTVL.

This sequence joins TRBV7-2 and TRBJ2-6; TRBD2 aligns across 7 bases. The CDR3 covers 18 residues. Looked up from germline, CDR1 is SGHTA and CDR2 is FQGNSA. V shed 1 base and J 0 bases; nucleotides not matched to a gene: 6. The CDR3 reads CASSLGGGWRSGANVLTF. The DNA for the CDR3 is TGTGCCAGCAGCTTAGGGGGAGGGTGGCGCTCTGGGGCCAACGTCCTGACTTTC.

CDR3 sequence reads: CASSQEAVTEAFF. CDR3 in DNA: TGCGCCAGCAGCCAAGAGGCGGTCACTGAAGCTTTCTTT. The chain combines TRBV4-3 with TRBJ1-1; D remains ambiguous. CDR1 and CDR2 (germline): LGHNA, YSLEER. V dropped 0 bases and J dropped 4 bases, with 6 bases sitting between them. The CDR3 has 13 residues.

The V gene is TRBV25-1, the J gene TRBJ1-6, with 9 bases fitting TRBD1. J was trimmed by 2 bases and V by 2 bases; bases with no gene match: 7. The CDR3 length is 18 residues. The germline V gene encodes CDR1 MGHDK and CDR2 SYGVNS. The chain's CDR3 is CASSEATGGFTYNSPLHF. CDR3 in DNA: TGTGCCAGCAGTGAAGCAACAGGGGGCTTTACCTATAATTCACCCCTCCACTTT.

This clone has just one count. V usage is TRBV9 and J usage is TRBJ1-3; D unclear. V lost 4 bases to trimming and J lost 4 bases, with 12 bases between them. This CDR3 is built from 14 residues. Germline assignment: CDR1 SGDLS and CDR2 YYNGEE. The CDR3: CASSPEVEGNTIYF. The CDR3 DNA reads TGTGCCAGCAGCCCCGAGGTGGAAGGAAACACCATATATTTT. Full variable domain (missing parts from reference TRBV9 and TRBJ1-3): DSGVTQTPKHLITATGQRVTLRCSPRSGDLSVYWYQQSLDQGLQFLIQYYNGEERAKGNILERFSAQQFPDLHSELNLSSLELGDSALYFCASSPEVEGNTIYFGEGSWLTVV.

Regarding this clone: The sample carries other DNA sequences with the same CDR3. The chain combines TRBV7-2 with TRBJ1-1; TRBD1 matches at 7 bases. Germline lookup yields CDR1 SGHTA and CDR2 FQGNSA. The CDR3 has 14 amino acids. J lost 2 bases, V lost 3 bases, and 3 bases had no gene match. The CDR3 region is CASSFRQGNTEAFF. The CDR3 DNA reads as TGTGCCAGCAGCTTTCGACAGGGTAACACTGAAGCTTTCTTT.

This chain connects TRBV2 to TRBJ2-3, with TRBD1 identical over 7 bases. The germline CDR1 and CDR2 sequences are SNHLY and FYNNEI. The J segment lost 3 bases and the V segment lost 1 base, leaving 4 bases of the junction unmatched. The CDR3 consists of 15 residues. CDR3 sequence: CASSEGAGGTDTQYF. In DNA, the CDR3 is TGTGCCAGCAGTGAAGGGGCAGGGGGAACAGATACGCAGTATTTT.

The chain uses TRBV5-1 and TRBJ1-2, with TRBD1 identical over 7 bases. V lost 4 bases and J lost 5; bases outside the gene matches: 11. The CDR3 is 15 amino acids. The V gene's germline CDR1 is SGHRS and CDR2 YFSETQ. The CDR3 loop reads CASSPVGDSRYGYTF. DNA for the CDR3: TGCGCCAGCAGCCCGGTCGGGGACAGCCGTTATGGCTACACCTTC.

This clone turned up a few times. The chain has TRBV5-1 and TRBJ1-1, with D perhaps TRBD1 (6 bases). The ends were cut back, 3 bases at V and 1 base at J, with 7 bases in the middle. CDR3 length: 13 amino acids. From germline, CDR1 is SGHRS and CDR2 YFSETQ. This CDR3 reads CASSSGQNTEAFF. In DNA, the CDR3 is TGCGCCAGCAGCTCGGGACAGAACACTGAAGCTTTCTTT.

The CDR3 nucleotides are TGTGCCAGCAGCTTAGGTGGGGGGAATAATTCACCCCTCCACTTT. The encoded protein is CASSLGGGNNSPLHF. V gene TRBV7-9 combines with J gene TRBJ1-6; possibly TRBD1 for D (5 bases). The CDR3 spans 15 residues. With 1 base removed from V and 5 bases from J, the gap between germline ends came to 9 bases. CDR1 and CDR2 from the germline V gene are SEHNR and FQNEAQ (reference sequence). Combining the CDR3 with reference TRBV7-9 and TRBJ1-6 gives the whole variable domain DTGVSQNPRHKITKRGQNVTFRCDPISEHNRLYWYRQTLGQGPEFLTYFQNEAQLEKSRLLSDRFSAERPKGSFSTLEIQRTEQGDSAMYLCASSLGGGNNSPLHFGNGTRLTVT.

The rearrangement joins TRBV27 to TRBJ1-1; possible D gene TRBD1, 5 bases. The CDR3 loop spans 14 amino acids. CDR1 and CDR2 from the germline V gene are MNHEY and SMNVEV (reference sequence). Trimming left V 6 bases short and J 6 bases short, with 17 bases between. In nucleotides, the CDR3 is TGTGCCAGCAGCCCCTGGCAGGGCCATCCTGAAGCTTTCTTT. Amino acids: CASSPWQGHPEAFF.

The chain combines TRBV13 with TRBJ2-2; 8 bases are a match to TRBD2. The CDR3 loop spans 17 amino acids. The V segment lost 4 bases and the J segment 1 base; nucleotides outside the gene matches: 8. Germline V lookup: CDR1 PRHDT, CDR2 FYEKMQ (reference sequence). In DNA, the CDR3 is TGTGCCAGCAGCTCATGGACTAGCTCCCGGAACACCGGGGAGCTGTTTTTT. Translating it yields CASSSWTSSRNTGELFF. The whole variable domain, remainder taken from reference TRBV13 and TRBJ2-2, is AAGVIQSPRHLIKEKRETATLKCYPIPRHDTVYWYQQGPGQDPQFLISFYEKMQSDKGSIPDRFSAQQFSDYHSELNMSSLELGDSALYFCASSSWTSSRNTGELFFGEGSRLTVL.

This chain links TRBV18 with TRBJ1-6, with 9 bases aligning to TRBD1. The CDR3 totals 17 residues. Trimming took 3 bases from V and 7 from J; bases not matched to a gene: 10. Germline CDR1 reads KGHSH; CDR2 reads LQKENI. CDR3 sequence reads: CASSPGPGQGWNSPLHF. The CDR3 DNA sequence: TGTGCCAGCTCACCGGGGCCGGGACAGGGTTGGAATTCACCCCTCCACTTT.

J is TRBJ1-5 and V is TRBV28; 7 positions agree with TRBD1. V shed 6 bases and J 1 base; nucleotides not matched to a gene: 6. CDR1 and CDR2 (germline): MDHEN, SYDVKM. The CDR3 covers 15 residues. This chain's CDR3 is CASSPDRVSNQPQHF. The CDR3 DNA is TGTGCCAGCAGCCCCGACAGGGTGAGCAATCAGCCCCAGCATTTT.

The rearrangement joins TRBV9 to TRBJ2-2, with D perhaps matching TRBD2 (5 bases). Trimming left V 2 bases short and J 4 bases short, with 18 bases between. CDR3 length: 17 amino acids. Germline V gene lookup returns CDR1 SGDLS and CDR2 YYNGEE. In nucleotides, the CDR3 is TGTGCCAGCAGCGTTTTAGGAGGTTCGGTGGGCACCGGGGAGCTGTTTTTT. It is translated as CASSVLGGSVGTGELFF.

The chain recombines TRBV5-1 with TRBJ1-2; 9 bases match TRBD1. Germline values: CDR1 SGHRS, CDR2 YFSETQ. CDR3 length equals 15 residues. The junction had 5 bases not matched to a gene; V was cut back by 4 bases and J by 1 base. CDR3: CASSPRDRVNYGYTF. The CDR3 DNA reads as TGCGCCAGCAGCCCAAGGGACAGGGTTAACTATGGCTACACCTTC.

The V gene is TRBV14, the J gene TRBJ1-4, with 9 bases lining up with TRBD1. The CDR3 runs to 17 residues. Unmatched junction bases numbered 10, after V lost 3 bases and J lost 5 bases. In germline, CDR1 is SGHDN, CDR2 FVKESK. CDR3 sequence: CASSQFPMGTGNEKLFF. For the CDR3, the DNA is TGTGCCAGCAGCCAGTTCCCGATGGGGACAGGGAATGAAAAACTGTTTTTT.